What follows are 10 T cell receptor beta chains derived from one specimen sequenced in a study of identical twins. Using its own MiXCR run on the 5' RACE reads, TCRdb lists one record per CDR3 protein. The sample lists approximately 220,000 distinct CDR3 sequences; about a tenth were seen once. Sequenced: memory (CD45RO+) T cells sorted from blood. These TCRs come from a young woman in good health.

This clonotype turned up a few times. The genes are TRBV5-1 and TRBJ2-7, with D possibly TRBD1 on 7 matching bases. The CDR3 totals 16 residues. The V end was cut by 4 bases, the J end by 2 bases, with 19 bases between. CDR1 is SGHRS and CDR2 is YFSETQ in the germline V gene. CDR3 amino acids: CASSAGGTVEPYEQYF. The CDR3 coding sequence is TGCGCCAGCAGCGCTGGGGGGACAGTTGAACCCTACGAGCAGTACTTC. Looking up the rest from reference TRBV5-1 and TRBJ2-7 gives the full variable domain: KAGVTQTPRYLIKTRGQQVTLSCSPISGHRSVSWYQQTPGQGLQFLFEYFSETQRNKGNFPGRFSGRQFSNSRSEMNVSTLELGDSALYLCASSAGGTVEPYEQYFGPGTRLTVT.

The V call is TRBV12-3 or TRBV12-4, the J call TRBJ1-4, with a tentative D call TRBD1 (6 bases). The CDR3 has 15 residues. Between the trimmed V and J ends, which lost 2 bases and 4 bases, there was a span of 11 bases. CDR3 sequence: CASSLRGAGNEKLFF. DNA of the CDR3: TGTGCCAGCAGTTTACGGGGGGCGGGTAATGAAAAACTGTTTTTT.

This clonotype was detected many times. V and J are TRBV13 and TRBJ2-2, with a tentative D call TRBD2 (6 bases). V was shortened by 5 bases and J by 3 bases, with 10 bases between the two germline ends. Germline assignment: CDR1 PRHDT and CDR2 FYEKMQ (reference sequence). This CDR3 is built from 14 residues. DNA for the CDR3: TGTGCCAGCAGCCGGGACTCCCACACCGGGGAGCTGTTTTTT. This gives the protein CASSRDSHTGELFF.

The chain joins TRBV3-1 to TRBJ2-7; the D is unclear. Germline V lookup: CDR1 LGHDT, CDR2 YNNKEL (reference sequence). This CDR3 comprises 14 residues. Trimming stripped 1 base from V and 2 bases from J, with 9 bases between. The CDR3 region is CASSQALTTYEQYF. The CDR3 bases are TGTGCCAGCAGCCAAGCCTTGACCACCTACGAGCAGTACTTC.

V gene TRBV7-9 combines with J gene TRBJ2-7; 9 bases fit TRBD2. The CDR3 totals 15 residues. CDR1 is SEHNR, CDR2 FQNEAQ, per germline (reference sequence). V was clipped by 5 bases and J by 3 bases; unmatched bases: 8. CDR3 sequence (DNA): TGTGCCAGCAGCCCTACTGGACTAGCGAACTACGAGCAGTACTTC. Encoded protein: CASSPTGLANYEQYF.

In DNA, the CDR3 is TGCAGTGCGAGGGGCAATAGCGGGGGGGCTCGTGAGCAGTTCTTC. Protein: CSARGNSGGAREQFF. The chain recombines TRBV20-1 with TRBJ2-1, with 11 bases lining up with TRBD2. The J segment lost 9 bases and the V segment lost 6 bases, leaving 13 bases of the junction unmatched. The CDR3 loop spans 15 amino acids. Germline assignment: CDR1 DFQATT and CDR2 SNEGSKA (reference sequence).

This sequence joins TRBV14 and TRBJ2-1; 9 bases align to TRBD2. Germline loops: CDR1 SGHDN, CDR2 FVKESK. The CDR3 runs to 14 residues. J lost 10 bases, V lost 1 base, and 5 bases had no gene match. CDR3 loop: CASSQALAGREQFF. The DNA of the CDR3 is TGTGCCAGCAGCCAAGCCCTAGCGGGGAGGGAGCAGTTCTTC.

This clonotype came up a few times. The chain has TRBV5-1 and TRBJ2-2; 8 bases agree with TRBD1. CDR1 and CDR2 (germline): SGHRS, YFSETQ. The CDR3 extends over 15 amino acids. J lost 1 base, V lost 5 bases, and 4 bases had no gene match. For the CDR3, the DNA is TGCGCCAGCAGAACCGGGACAGGGAACACCGGGGAGCTGTTTTTT. Translation gives CASRTGTGNTGELFF.

This clonotype was seen a handful of times. The chain joins TRBV6-1 to TRBJ2-1, with 10 bases aligning to TRBD2. CDR1 is MNHNS and CDR2 is SASEGT in the germline V gene. The length of the CDR3 is 16 residues. The V gene end was trimmed by 6 bases and the J gene end by 6 bases; junction bases not matched to a gene: 11. The CDR3 here is CASRWRGTSESNEQFF. CDR3 sequence (DNA): TGTGCCAGCAGATGGAGGGGGACTAGCGAATCCAATGAGCAGTTCTTC.

The rearrangement joins TRBV5-1 to TRBJ2-5, with 8 bases fitting TRBD2. Germline V lookup: CDR1 SGHRS, CDR2 YFSETQ. The CDR3 has 16 residues. J was trimmed by 1 base and V by 0 bases; bases with no gene match: 5. The CDR3 nucleotides read TGCGCCAGCAGCTTGGTTGGCGGGGGGCGCCAAGAGACCCAGTACTTC. This gives the protein CASSLVGGGRQETQYF.